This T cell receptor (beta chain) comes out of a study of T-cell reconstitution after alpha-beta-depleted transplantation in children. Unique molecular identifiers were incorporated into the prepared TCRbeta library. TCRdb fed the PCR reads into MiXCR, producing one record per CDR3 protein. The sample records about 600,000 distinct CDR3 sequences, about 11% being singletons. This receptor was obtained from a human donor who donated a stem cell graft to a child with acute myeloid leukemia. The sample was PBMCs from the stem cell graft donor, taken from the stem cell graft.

CDR3 in amino acids: CASSRRDTNEKLFF. The CDR3 DNA is TGTGCCAGCAGCCGGAGGGATACTAATGAAAAACTGTTTTTT. The chain uses TRBV3-1 and TRBJ1-4; no definite D call. This CDR3 has 14 amino acids. The V end was cut by 4 bases, the J end by 2 bases, with 8 bases between. In germline, CDR1 is LGHDT, CDR2 YNNKEL (reference sequence).